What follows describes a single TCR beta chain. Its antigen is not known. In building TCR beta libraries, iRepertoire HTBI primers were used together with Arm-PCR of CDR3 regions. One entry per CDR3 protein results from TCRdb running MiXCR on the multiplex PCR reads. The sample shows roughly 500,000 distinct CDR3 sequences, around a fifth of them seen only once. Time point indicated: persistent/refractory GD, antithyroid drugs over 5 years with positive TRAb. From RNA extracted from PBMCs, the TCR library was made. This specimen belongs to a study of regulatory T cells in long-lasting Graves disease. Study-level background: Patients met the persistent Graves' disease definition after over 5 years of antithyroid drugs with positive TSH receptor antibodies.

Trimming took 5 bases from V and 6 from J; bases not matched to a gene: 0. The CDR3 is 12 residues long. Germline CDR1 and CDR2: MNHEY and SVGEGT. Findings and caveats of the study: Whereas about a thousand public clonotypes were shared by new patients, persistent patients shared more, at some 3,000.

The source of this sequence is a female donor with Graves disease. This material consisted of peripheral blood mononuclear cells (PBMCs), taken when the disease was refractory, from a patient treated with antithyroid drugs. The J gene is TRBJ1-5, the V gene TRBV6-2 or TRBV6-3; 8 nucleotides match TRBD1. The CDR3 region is CASSQGAQPQHF. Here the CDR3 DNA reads TGTGCCAGCAGTCAGGGGGCTCAGCCCCAGCATTTT.